This T cell receptor beta chain was recovered during a study of human T cells and chemical hapten exposure. Specified time point: patch test 2, 6 weeks after DPC sensitization. Described treatment: therapeutic diphenylcyclopropenone sensitization with weekly scalp DPC. V lost 3 bases, J lost 0 bases, and 12 bases lay in between. CDR3 length: 15 residues. Germline lookup yields CDR1 ENHRY and CDR2 SYGVKD. At least ten counts were recorded for this clonotype. TCRdb processed the RACE reads anew with MiXCR; each CDR3 protein has one entry. The sample yields a few hundred thousand distinct CDR3 sequences, about 6.3% seen once.

The sample here was whole blood, taken in connection with sensitization to the hapten diphenylcyclopropenone (DPC). The V call is TRBV10-3, the J call TRBJ2-7; possibly TRBD1 for D (5 bases). This clonotype was sampled from a woman younger than 35 with alopecia areata. Some clones in this sample may be carry-over from other donors' samples. CDR3 nucleotide sequence: TGTGCCATCAGTGATTCCTTTGGGGCCTCCTACGAGCAGTACTTC. This translates into CAISDSFGASYEQYF.